This entry is about one T cell receptor (beta chain). Antigen specificity is unknown. The data derive from a study of PD-L1 blockade in urothelial cancer. The germline gives CDR1 MNHEY, CDR2 SVGAGI. Trimming shortened V by 4 bases and J by 1 base, and 13 bases separated the two germline ends. The CDR3 length is 15 residues. Broader study findings: Survival was better when pretreatment blood TCR clonality fell below the median. Durable-benefit patients showed greater tumor-associated blood clone expansion at 3 weeks.

Sequenced by immunoSEQ multiplex PCR; TCRdb stores in-frame clones only, minus some. Found here are fewer than 50,000 clones, 75% to 95% of them singletons; the top ten hold 8.3%. The chain links TRBV6-5 to TRBJ1-1, with D unresolved. This TCR derives from a man between 65 and 80 years old with urothelial cancer. Sequenced material: PBMCs, taken around atezolizumab (anti-PD-L1) treatment. CDR3 nucleotides: TGTGCCAGCAGTTCACCCGGGAGGGAGAACACTGAAGCTTTCTTT. It is translated as CASSSPGRENTEAFF.